This T cell receptor beta chain was documented in a study of regulatory T cells in long-lasting Graves disease. General study points: It was peripheral blood alone, not thyroid tissue, that was studied. Persistent Graves' patients had lower TCR diversity than newly diagnosed ones.

This clonotype was detected only a few times. Its specificity is not known. Time point meaning: persistent/refractory GD, antithyroid drugs over 5 years with positive TRAb. Following extraction of RNA from PBMCs, that RNA was used to make the TCR library. All patients originated from an endocrinology department located in Xi'an, China. Peripheral blood, roughly 8.8 milliliters of it, was drawn into EDTA tubes. V gave up 5 bases and J gave up 0 bases; unmatched junction bases: 9. The CDR3 sequence is 17 residues long. Assembly of TCR beta libraries relied on iRepertoire HTBI primers together with Arm-PCR of CDR3 regions. One entry per CDR3 protein results from TCRdb running MiXCR on the multiplex PCR reads. The sample has about 430,000 distinct CDR3 sequences, approximately 22% seen once.

The origin of this receptor is a female donor with Graves disease. The sequenced sample was peripheral blood mononuclear cells (PBMCs), obtained when the disease was refractory, from a patient treated with antithyroid drugs. V and J are TRBV12-3 or TRBV12-4 and TRBJ1-3; TRBD1 matches at 8 bases. CDR3 coding DNA: TGTGCCAGCAGTCCCTGGACAGGGAAGAGCTCTGGAAACACCATATATTTT. It is translated as CASSPWTGKSSGNTIYF.